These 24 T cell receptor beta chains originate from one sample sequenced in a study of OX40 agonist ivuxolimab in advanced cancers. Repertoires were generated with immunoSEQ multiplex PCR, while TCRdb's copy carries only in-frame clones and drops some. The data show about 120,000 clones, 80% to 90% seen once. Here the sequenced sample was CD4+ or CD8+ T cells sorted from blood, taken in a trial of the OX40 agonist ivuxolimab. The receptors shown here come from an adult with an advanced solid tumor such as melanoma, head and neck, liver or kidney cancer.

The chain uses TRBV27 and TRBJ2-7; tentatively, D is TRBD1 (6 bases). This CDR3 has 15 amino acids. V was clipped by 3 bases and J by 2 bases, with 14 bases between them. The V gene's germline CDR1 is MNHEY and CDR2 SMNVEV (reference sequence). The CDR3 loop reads CASSFDPGDPYEQYF. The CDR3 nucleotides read TGTGCCAGCAGTTTCGACCCAGGGGATCCCTACGAGCAGTACTTC.

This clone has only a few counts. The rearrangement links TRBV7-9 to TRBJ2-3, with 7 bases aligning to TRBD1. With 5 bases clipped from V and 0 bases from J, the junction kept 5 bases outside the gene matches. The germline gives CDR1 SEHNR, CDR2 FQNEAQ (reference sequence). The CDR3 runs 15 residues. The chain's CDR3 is CASSPQGVSTDTQYF. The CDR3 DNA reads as TGTGCCAGCAGCCCCCAGGGGGTGAGCACAGATACGCAGTATTTT.

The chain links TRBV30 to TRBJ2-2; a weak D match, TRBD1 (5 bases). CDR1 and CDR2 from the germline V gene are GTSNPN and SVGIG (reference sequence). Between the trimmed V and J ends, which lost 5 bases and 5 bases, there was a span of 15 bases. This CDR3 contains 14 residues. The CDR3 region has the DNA TGTGCCTGGGGCGCTGGACATCGAACCGGGGAGCTGTTTTTT. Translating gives CAWGAGHRTGELFF.

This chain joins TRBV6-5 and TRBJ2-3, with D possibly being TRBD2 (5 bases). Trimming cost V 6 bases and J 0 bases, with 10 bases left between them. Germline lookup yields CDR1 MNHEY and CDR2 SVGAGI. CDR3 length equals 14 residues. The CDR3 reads CASRRSGSTDTQYF. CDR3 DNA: TGTGCCAGCAGGAGATCGGGAAGCACAGATACGCAGTATTTT.

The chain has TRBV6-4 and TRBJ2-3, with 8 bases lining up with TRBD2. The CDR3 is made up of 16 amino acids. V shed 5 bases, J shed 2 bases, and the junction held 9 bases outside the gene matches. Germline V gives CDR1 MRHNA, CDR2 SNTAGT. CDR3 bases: TGTGCCAGCAGTCCCCAGCGGGGGACCCTCACAGATACGCAGTATTTT. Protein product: CASSPQRGTLTDTQYF.

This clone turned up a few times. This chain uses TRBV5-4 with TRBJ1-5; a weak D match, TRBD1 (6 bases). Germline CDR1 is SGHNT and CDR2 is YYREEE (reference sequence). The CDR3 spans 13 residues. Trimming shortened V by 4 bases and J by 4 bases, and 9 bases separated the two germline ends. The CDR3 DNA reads TGTGCCAGCAGCCCAGGACAGAATCAGCCCCAGCATTTT. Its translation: CASSPGQNQPQHF.

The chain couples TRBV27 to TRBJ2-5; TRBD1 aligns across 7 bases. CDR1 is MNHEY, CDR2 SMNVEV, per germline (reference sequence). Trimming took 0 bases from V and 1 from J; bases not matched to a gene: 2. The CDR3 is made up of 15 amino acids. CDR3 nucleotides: TGTGCCAGCAGTTTATCGACAGGGAGCCAAGAGACCCAGTACTTC. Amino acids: CASSLSTGSQETQYF.

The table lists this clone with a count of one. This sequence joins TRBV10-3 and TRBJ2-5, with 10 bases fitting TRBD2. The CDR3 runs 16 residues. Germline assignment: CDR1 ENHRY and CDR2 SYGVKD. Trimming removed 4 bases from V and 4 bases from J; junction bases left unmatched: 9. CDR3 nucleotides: TGTGCCATCAGTGGGACAGCGGGGGGGCCCGGAGAGACCCAGTACTTC. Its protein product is CAISGTAGGPGETQYF.

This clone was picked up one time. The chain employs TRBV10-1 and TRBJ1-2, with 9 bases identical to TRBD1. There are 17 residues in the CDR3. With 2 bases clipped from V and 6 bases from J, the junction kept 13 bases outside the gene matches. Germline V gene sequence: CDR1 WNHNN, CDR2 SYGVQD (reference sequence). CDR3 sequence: CASSETVGQGSTDGYTF. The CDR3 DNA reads TGCGCCAGCAGTGAGACCGTTGGACAGGGGTCGACCGATGGCTACACCTTC.

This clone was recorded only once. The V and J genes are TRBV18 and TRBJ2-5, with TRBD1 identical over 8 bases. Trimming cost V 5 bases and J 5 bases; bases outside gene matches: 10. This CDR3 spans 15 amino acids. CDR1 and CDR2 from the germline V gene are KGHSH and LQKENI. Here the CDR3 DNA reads TGTGCCAGCTCAAGGACAGGGAACGAGAAGGAGACCCAGTACTTC. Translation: CASSRTGNEKETQYF. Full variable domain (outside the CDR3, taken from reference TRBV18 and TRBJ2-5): NAGVMQNPRHLVRRRGQEARLRCSPMKGHSHVYWYRQLPEEGLKFMVYLQKENIIDESGMPKERFSAEFPKEGPSILRIQQVVRGDSAAYFCASSRTGNEKETQYFGPGTRLLVL.

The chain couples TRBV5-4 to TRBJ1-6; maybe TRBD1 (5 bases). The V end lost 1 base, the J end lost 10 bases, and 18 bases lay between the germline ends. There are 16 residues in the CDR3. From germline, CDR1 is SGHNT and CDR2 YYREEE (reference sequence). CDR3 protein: CASSLLQVSRESPLHF. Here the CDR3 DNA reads TGTGCCAGCAGCTTGTTACAGGTGTCCCGGGAATCACCCCTCCACTTT. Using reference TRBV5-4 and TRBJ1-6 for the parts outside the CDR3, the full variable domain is ETGVTQSPTHLIKTRGQQVTLRCSSQSGHNTVSWYQQALGQGPQFIFQYYREEENGRGNFPPRFSGLQFPNYSSELNVNALELDDSALYLCASSLLQVSRESPLHFGNGTRLTVT.

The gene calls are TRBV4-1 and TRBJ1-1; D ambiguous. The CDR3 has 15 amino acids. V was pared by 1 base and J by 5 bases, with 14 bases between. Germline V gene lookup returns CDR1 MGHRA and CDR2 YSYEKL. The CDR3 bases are TGCGCCAGCAGCCAAGCGGGATTGTGGGCTACTGAAGCTTTCTTT. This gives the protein CASSQAGLWATEAFF.

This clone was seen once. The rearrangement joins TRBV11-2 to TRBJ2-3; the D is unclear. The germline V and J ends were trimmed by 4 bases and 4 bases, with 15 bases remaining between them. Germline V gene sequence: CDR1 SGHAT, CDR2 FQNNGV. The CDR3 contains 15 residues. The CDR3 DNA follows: TGTGCCAGCAGCTCCGTCCCCTCCCCCGCAGATACGCAGTATTTT. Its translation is CASSSVPSPADTQYF.

The CDR3 sequence is CASSIRGAGYTF. The DNA for the CDR3 is TGTGCCAGTAGTATAAGAGGAGCTGGCTACACCTTC. This chain joins TRBV19 and TRBJ1-2; no firm D call. This CDR3 contains 12 residues. V was trimmed by 2 bases and J by 7 bases, leaving 8 bases between them. CDR1 and CDR2 (germline): LNHDA, SQIVND (reference sequence).

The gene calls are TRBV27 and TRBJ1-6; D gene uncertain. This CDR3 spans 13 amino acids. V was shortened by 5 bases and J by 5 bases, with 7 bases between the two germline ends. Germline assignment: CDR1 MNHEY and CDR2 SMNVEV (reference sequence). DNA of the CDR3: TGTGCCAGCAGTCCCGCCAATAATTCACCCCTCCACTTT. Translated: CASSPANNSPLHF.

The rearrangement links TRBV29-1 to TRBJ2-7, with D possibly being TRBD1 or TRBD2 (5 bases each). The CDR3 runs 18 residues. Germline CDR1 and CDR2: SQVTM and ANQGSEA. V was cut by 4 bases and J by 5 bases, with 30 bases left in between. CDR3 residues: CSVVGRGPVRALTDEQYF. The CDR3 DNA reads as TGCAGCGTTGTTGGCCGGGGCCCCGTGAGGGCTCTTACGGACGAGCAGTACTTC.

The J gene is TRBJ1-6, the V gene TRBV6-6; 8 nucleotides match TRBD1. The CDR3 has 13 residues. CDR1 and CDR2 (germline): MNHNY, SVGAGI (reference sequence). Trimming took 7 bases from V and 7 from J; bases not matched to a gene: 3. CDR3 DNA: TGTGCCAGCAAAGACAGGGGAAATTCACCCCTCCACTTT. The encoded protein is CASKDRGNSPLHF.

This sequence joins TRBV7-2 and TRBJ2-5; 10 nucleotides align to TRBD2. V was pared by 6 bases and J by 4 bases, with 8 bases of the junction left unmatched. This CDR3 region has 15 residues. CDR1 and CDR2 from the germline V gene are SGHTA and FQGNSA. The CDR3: CASSPGTSVRETQYF. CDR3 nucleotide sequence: TGTGCCAGCAGTCCCGGGACTAGCGTACGAGAGACCCAGTACTTC.

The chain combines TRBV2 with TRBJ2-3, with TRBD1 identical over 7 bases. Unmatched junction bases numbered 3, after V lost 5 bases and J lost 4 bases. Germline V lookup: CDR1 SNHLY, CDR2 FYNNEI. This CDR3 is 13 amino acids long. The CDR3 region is CASSKTGPDTQYF. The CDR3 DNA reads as TGTGCCAGCAGTAAGACAGGGCCAGATACGCAGTATTTT.

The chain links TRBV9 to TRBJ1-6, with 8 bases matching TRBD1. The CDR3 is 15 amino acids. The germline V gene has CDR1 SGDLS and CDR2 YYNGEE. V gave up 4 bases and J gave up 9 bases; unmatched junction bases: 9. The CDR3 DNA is TGTGCCAGCAGCCCCGACATGACAGGGGTTTCACCCCTCCACTTT. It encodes CASSPDMTGVSPLHF.

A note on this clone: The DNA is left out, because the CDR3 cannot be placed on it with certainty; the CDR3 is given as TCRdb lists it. The CDR3 protein is CASSRWGTGTDTQYF. This chain links TRBV21-1 with TRBJ2-3; TRBD1 was called by the table and not checked on the DNA. TRBV21-1 is a pseudogene locus. The CDR3 has 15 amino acids, counting both end residues.

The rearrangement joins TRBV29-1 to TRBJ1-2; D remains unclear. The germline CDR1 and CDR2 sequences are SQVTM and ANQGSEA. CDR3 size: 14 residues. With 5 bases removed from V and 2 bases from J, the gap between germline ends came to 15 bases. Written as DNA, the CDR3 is TGCAGCGTTATCACGGAAGCCCTAAACTATGGCTACACCTTC. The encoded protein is CSVITEALNYGYTF.

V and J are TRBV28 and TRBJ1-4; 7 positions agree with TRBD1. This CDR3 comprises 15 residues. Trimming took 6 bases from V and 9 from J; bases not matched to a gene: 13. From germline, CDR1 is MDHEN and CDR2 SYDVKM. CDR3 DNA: TGTGCCAGCAGCTTAAGGGGGCGATCCCCCCAAAAACTGTTTTTT. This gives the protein CASSLRGRSPQKLFF.

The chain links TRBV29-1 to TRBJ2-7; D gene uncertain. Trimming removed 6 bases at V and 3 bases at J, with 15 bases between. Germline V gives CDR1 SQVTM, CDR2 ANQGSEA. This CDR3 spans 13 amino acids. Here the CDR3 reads CSVKRALHYEQYF. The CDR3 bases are TGCAGCGTAAAACGGGCCCTCCACTACGAGCAGTACTTC.